This T cell receptor beta chain was captured by sequencing in a study of T cells in Graves' hyperthyroidism and ophthalmopathy. Study-level points and caveats: From stable hyperthyroidism, ophthalmopathy was separated by a 13 V-J model. Most expanded thyroid clonotypes above 0.001 recurred in blood. Model output signaled ophthalmopathy a median 6.5 months ahead of onset.

Comment on this clonotype: Its antigen is still unknown.

V lost 6 bases to trimming and J lost 5 bases; unmatched junction nucleotides: 8. There are 16 residues in the CDR3. The germline V gene encodes CDR1 LGHDT and CDR2 YNNKEL (reference sequence). What was amplified from RNA transcripts were TCR beta CDR3 regions. The HTBI set primed first-round TCR CDR3 RT-PCR. TCRdb independently ran MiXCR on the multiplex PCR reads; one entry per CDR3 protein. The repertoire holds under 600,000 distinct CDR3 sequences, with 16% as singletons. Sequences were obtained from blood. V gene TRBV3-1 combines with J gene TRBJ2-2; 11 nucleotides line up with TRBD2. The sequence derives from a middle-aged woman with Graves' ophthalmopathy. CDR3 amino acids: CASSPRLAGYTGELFF. The CDR3 DNA reads as TGTGCCAGCAGTCCCCGACTAGCGGGGTATACCGGGGAGCTGTTTTTT.